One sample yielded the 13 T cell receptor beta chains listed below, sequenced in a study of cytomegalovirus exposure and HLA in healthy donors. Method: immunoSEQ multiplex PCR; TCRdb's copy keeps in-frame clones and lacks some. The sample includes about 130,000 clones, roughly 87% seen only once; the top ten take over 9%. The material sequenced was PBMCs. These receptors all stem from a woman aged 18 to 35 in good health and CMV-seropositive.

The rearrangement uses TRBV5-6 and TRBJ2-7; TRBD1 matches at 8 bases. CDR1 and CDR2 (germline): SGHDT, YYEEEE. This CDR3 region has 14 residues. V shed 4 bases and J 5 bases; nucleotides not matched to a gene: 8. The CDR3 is CASSLQGQAHEQYF. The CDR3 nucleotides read TGTGCCAGCAGCCTACAGGGACAGGCGCACGAGCAGTACTTC.

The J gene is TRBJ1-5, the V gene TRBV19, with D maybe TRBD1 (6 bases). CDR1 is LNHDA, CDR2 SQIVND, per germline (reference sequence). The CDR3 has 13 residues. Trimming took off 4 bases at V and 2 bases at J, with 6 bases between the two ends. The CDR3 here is CASSTGGNQPQHF. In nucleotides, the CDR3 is TGTGCCAGTAGTACAGGGGGCAATCAGCCCCAGCATTTT.

CDR3 residues: CASSHERSRPEQFF. CDR3 nucleotide sequence: TGCGCCAGCAGCCACGAGAGGTCTCGGCCTGAGCAGTTCTTC. J is TRBJ2-1 and V is TRBV4-3; D gene ambiguous. The V gene lost 3 bases and the J gene lost 9 bases, with 15 bases spanning the gap. Germline-derived CDR1 and CDR2 are LGHNA and YSLEER. There are 14 residues in the CDR3.

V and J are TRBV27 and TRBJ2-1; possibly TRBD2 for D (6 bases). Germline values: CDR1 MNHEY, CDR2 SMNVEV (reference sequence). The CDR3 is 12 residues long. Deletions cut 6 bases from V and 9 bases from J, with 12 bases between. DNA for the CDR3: TGTGCCAGCAGGAGGGAGGCGGGTGAGCAGTTCTTC. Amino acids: CASRREAGEQFF.

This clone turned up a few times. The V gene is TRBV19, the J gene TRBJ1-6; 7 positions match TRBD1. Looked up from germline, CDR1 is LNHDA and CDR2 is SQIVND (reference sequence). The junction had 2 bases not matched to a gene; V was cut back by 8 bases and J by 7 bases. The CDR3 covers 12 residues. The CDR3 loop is CASGTANSPLHF. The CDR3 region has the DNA TGTGCCAGTGGGACAGCCAATTCACCCCTCCACTTT.

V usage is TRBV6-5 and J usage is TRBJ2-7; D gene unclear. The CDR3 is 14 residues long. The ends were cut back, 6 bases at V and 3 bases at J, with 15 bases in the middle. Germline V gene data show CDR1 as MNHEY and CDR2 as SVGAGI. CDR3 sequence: CASSPYASNYEQYF. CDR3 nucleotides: TGTGCCAGCAGCCCCTATGCGAGCAACTACGAGCAGTACTTC.

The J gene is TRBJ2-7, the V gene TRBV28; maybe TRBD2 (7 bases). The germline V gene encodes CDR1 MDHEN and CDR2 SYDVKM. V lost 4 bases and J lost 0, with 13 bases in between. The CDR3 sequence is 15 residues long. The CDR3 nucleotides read TGTGCCAGCAGTTACCGGGGGGCTCGCTCCTACGAGCAGTACTTC. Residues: CASSYRGARSYEQYF.

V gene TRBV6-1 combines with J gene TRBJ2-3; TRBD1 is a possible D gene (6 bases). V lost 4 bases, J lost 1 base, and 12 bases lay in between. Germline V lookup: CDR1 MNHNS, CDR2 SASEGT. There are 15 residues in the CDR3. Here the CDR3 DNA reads TGTGCCAGCAGTGTTGGGCCAGGGGGCACAGATACGCAGTATTTT. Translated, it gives CASSVGPGGTDTQYF.

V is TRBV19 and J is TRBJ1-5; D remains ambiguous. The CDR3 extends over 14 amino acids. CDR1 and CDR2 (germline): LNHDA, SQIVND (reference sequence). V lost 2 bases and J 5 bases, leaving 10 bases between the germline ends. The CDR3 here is CASSIWPFDQPQHF. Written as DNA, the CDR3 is TGTGCCAGTAGTATATGGCCGTTCGATCAGCCCCAGCATTTT.

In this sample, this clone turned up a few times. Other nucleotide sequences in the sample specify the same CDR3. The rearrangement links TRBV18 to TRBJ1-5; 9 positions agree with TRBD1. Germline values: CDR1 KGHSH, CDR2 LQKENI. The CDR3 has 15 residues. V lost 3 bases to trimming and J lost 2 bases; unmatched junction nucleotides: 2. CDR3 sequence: CASSPDRGGNQPQHF. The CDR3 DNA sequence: TGTGCCAGCTCACCGGACAGGGGTGGCAATCAGCCCCAGCATTTT.

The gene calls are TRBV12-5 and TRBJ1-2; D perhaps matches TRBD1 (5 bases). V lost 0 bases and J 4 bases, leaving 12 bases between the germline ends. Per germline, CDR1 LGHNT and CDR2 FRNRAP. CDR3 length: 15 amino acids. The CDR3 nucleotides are TGTGCTAGTGGTTTGGTACTCGGGGGTGTCTATGGCTACACCTTC. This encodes CASGLVLGGVYGYTF.

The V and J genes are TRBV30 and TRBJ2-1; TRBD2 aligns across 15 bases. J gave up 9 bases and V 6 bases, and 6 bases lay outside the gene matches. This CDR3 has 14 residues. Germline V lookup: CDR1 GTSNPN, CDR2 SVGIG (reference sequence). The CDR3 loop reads CACPRTSGGGEQFF. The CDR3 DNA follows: TGTGCCTGCCCAAGGACTAGCGGGGGGGGTGAGCAGTTCTTC.

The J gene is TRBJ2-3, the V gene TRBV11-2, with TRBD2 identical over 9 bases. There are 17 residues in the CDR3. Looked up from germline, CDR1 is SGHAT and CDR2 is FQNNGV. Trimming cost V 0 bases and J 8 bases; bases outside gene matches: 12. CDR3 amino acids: CASSLDRATSGWGTQYF. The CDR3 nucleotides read TGTGCCAGCAGCTTAGATCGGGCTACTAGCGGGTGGGGTACGCAGTATTTT.